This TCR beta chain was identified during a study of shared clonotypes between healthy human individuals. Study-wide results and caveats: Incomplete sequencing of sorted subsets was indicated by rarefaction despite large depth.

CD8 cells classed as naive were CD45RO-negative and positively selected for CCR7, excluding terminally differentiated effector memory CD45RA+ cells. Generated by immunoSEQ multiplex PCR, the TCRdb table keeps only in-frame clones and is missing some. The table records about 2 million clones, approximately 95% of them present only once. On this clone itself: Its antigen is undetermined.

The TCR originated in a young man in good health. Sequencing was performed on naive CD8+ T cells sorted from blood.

CDR3 residues: CASSPMEGYEQFF. CDR3 DNA sequence: TGCGCCAGCAGCCCCATGGAAGGATATGAGCAGTTCTTC. The rearrangement joins TRBV4-3 to TRBJ2-1, with no clear D. Trimming shortened V by 4 bases and J by 8 bases, and 12 bases separated the two germline ends. This CDR3 comprises 13 residues. The germline gives CDR1 LGHNA, CDR2 YSLEER.